A single sample gave rise to the 20 T cell receptor beta chains below, sequenced in a study of response to subunit inactivated influenza vaccine. TCRdb called the RT-PCR reads again in MiXCR, with one record for every CDR3 protein. This sample has 500,000 to 600,000 distinct CDR3 sequences, with 10% to 15% found just once. The specimen comprised PBMCs from blood, sampled 45 days after vaccination. Receptors were obtained from a man aged 50 or older who received an inactivated influenza vaccine.

This clonotype was recorded a few times. The CDR3: CASSQGTFLYEQYF. In nucleotides, the CDR3 is TGTGCCAGCAGCCAAGGGACATTCCTCTACGAGCAGTACTTC. The chain carries TRBV3-1 and TRBJ2-7; D may be TRBD1 (5 bases). The V gene lost 1 base and the J gene lost 3 bases, with 10 bases spanning the gap. This CDR3 contains 14 residues. Germline CDR1 and CDR2: LGHDT and YNNKEL (reference sequence).

The chain recombines TRBV30 with TRBJ2-5; D gene ambiguous. Per the germline V gene, CDR1 is GTSNPN and CDR2 is SVGIG (reference sequence). The CDR3 has 12 amino acids. V was clipped by 0 bases and J by 5 bases, with 7 bases between them. Here the CDR3 reads CAWSVPFETQYF. DNA for the CDR3: TGTGCCTGGAGTGTGCCTTTTGAGACCCAGTACTTC.

The chain uses TRBV18 and TRBJ2-1, with D possibly TRBD1 on 6 matching bases. The CDR3 has 13 amino acids. The germline V gene encodes CDR1 KGHSH and CDR2 LQKENI. V was shortened by 2 bases and J by 10 bases, with 12 bases between the two germline ends. CDR3: CASSPKRQGEQFF. The CDR3 DNA sequence: TGTGCCAGCTCACCAAAACGCCAGGGGGAGCAGTTCTTC.

The CDR3 protein is CASSEAVRTELTYEQYF. The CDR3 bases are TGTGCCAGCAGTGAAGCAGTACGAACCGAGCTTACCTACGAGCAGTACTTC. The V gene is TRBV2, the J gene TRBJ2-7; D uncertain. V gave up 0 bases and J gave up 2 bases, with 17 bases separating them. Germline CDR1 reads SNHLY; CDR2 reads FYNNEI. The CDR3 runs to 17 residues.

This clonotype has at least ten counts. V usage is TRBV5-1 and J usage is TRBJ1-1; the D gene is possibly TRBD1 (5 bases). This CDR3 spans 14 amino acids. Germline CDR1 and CDR2: SGHRS and YFSETQ. Deletions cut 6 bases from V and 4 bases from J, with 16 bases between. The CDR3 reads CASTLQEGRTEAFF. The DNA for the CDR3 is TGCGCCAGCACCCTCCAGGAGGGACGCACTGAAGCTTTCTTT.

This clonotype turned up a few times. The chain joins TRBV28 to TRBJ2-7; possible D gene TRBD1, 5 bases. The germline V gene encodes CDR1 MDHEN and CDR2 SYDVKM. The CDR3 has 13 amino acids. Deletions cut 6 bases from V and 7 bases from J, with 16 bases between. The CDR3 DNA reads TGTGCCAGCAGCAAACAGGTCGCCGGGGAGCAGTACTTC. Residues: CASSKQVAGEQYF.

This clonotype has a handful of counts. This chain uses TRBV6-1 with TRBJ1-1; D not certain. Germline loops: CDR1 MNHNS, CDR2 SASEGT. The V end lost 7 bases, the J end lost 3 bases, and 15 bases lay between the germline ends. The CDR3 is 14 residues long. For the CDR3, the DNA is TGTGCCAGCACCGCACGGGGTTCCGACACTGAAGCTTTCTTT. This encodes CASTARGSDTEAFF.

The chain has TRBV5-1 and TRBJ1-4; D may be TRBD1 (5 bases). This CDR3 contains 14 residues. V gave up 0 bases and J gave up 8 bases, with 11 bases separating them. The germline V gene has CDR1 SGHRS and CDR2 YFSETQ. CDR3 bases: TGCGCCAGCAGCTTGGAGAGGGGTGGCGAAAAACTGTTTTTT. This sequence encodes CASSLERGGEKLFF.

V gene TRBV3-1 combines with J gene TRBJ2-7; the D gene is possibly TRBD2 (6 bases). V lost 5 bases and J 6 bases, leaving 17 bases between the germline ends. Germline CDR1 LGHDT, CDR2 YNNKEL (reference sequence). The length of the CDR3 is 14 residues. The CDR3 coding sequence is TGTGCCAGCAGCAAAACCCCGGGGGTAAGCGAGCAGTACTTC. Translating gives CASSKTPGVSEQYF.

This clonotype turned up a few times. The chain employs TRBV20-1 and TRBJ2-5, with D tentatively TRBD2 (6 bases). Germline V CDR1 and CDR2: DFQATT, SNEGSKA (reference sequence). Trimming shortened V by 0 bases and J by 2 bases, and 16 bases separated the two germline ends. The length of the CDR3 is 16 residues. CDR3 in DNA: TGCAGTGCTAGAGATCTTCCAGGAGGGAGGCAAGAGACCCAGTACTTC. This gives the protein CSARDLPGGRQETQYF.

This chain joins TRBV3-1 and TRBJ2-1; unclear D gene. The length of the CDR3 is 16 residues. With 0 bases removed from V and 5 bases from J, the gap between germline ends came to 14 bases. Germline V gene sequence: CDR1 LGHDT, CDR2 YNNKEL (reference sequence). DNA for the CDR3: TGTGCCAGCAGCCAAGAGGTGCGGCGGTTTGACAATGAGCAGTTCTTC. As protein: CASSQEVRRFDNEQFF.

This clonotype was seen repeatedly, ten times or more. The J gene is TRBJ2-1, the V gene TRBV20-1, with 9 bases matching TRBD2. Germline CDR1 DFQATT, CDR2 SNEGSKA (reference sequence). The CDR3 is 15 residues long. Germline trimming cut 5 bases from V and 7 bases from J; bases unmatched to any gene: 12. CDR3 residues: CSAPHTGLARNEQFF. In DNA form, the CDR3 reads TGCAGTGCTCCCCACACCGGACTAGCGAGAAATGAGCAGTTCTTC.

This clonotype has a handful of counts. This chain links TRBV24-1 with TRBJ2-1; TRBD2 matches 8 bases. CDR3 length: 16 amino acids. CDR1 and CDR2 (germline): KGHDR, SFDVKD. After removal of 0 bases from V and 5 bases from J, the junction contained 5 bases not matched to a gene. DNA for the CDR3: TGTGCCACCAGTGATTTGGGTCGGGGGGGCCACAATGAGCAGTTCTTC. Protein: CATSDLGRGGHNEQFF.

This clonotype was detected ten times or more. The rearrangement joins TRBV20-1 to TRBJ2-7; 10 bases are a match to TRBD2. Losses at the gene ends were 5 bases for V and 3 bases for J; bases not matched to a gene: 4. The CDR3 has 13 amino acids. CDR1 is DFQATT, CDR2 SNEGSKA, per germline (reference sequence). The CDR3 bases are TGCAGTGCTGTTTGGACTAGCGGCTACGAGCAGTACTTC. It codes for CSAVWTSGYEQYF.

This clonotype has just a few counts. The chain combines TRBV7-2 with TRBJ1-5; D may be TRBD1 (5 bases). Trimming took 1 base from V and 6 from J, leaving 13 bases between them. Germline V CDR1 and CDR2: SGHTA, FQGNSA. The CDR3 contains 15 residues. The DNA of the CDR3 is TGTGCCAGCAGCTTAGGCCGGGGGGTTAGTCAGCCCCAGCATTTT. Translation gives CASSLGRGVSQPQHF.

Only a few counts were recorded for this clonotype. This chain joins TRBV6-2 or TRBV6-3 and TRBJ2-1; D gene ambiguous. Trimming shortened V by 10 bases and J by 7 bases, and 29 bases separated the two germline ends. The germline V gene encodes CDR1 MNHEY and CDR2 SVGEGT. The CDR3 has 17 amino acids. The CDR3: CATHKLRVATVVNEQFF. In DNA form, the CDR3 reads TGTGCCACCCACAAACTTAGAGTCGCCACCGTAGTTAATGAGCAGTTCTTC.

This clonotype was recorded many times. The V gene is TRBV12-3 or TRBV12-4, the J gene TRBJ2-6; D gene uncertain. The V end lost 2 bases, the J end lost 4 bases, and 12 bases lay between the germline ends. This CDR3 spans 16 amino acids. CDR3 residues: CASSLLIRSGANVLTF. In DNA, the CDR3 is TGTGCCAGCAGTTTACTTATTCGTTCCGGGGCCAACGTCCTGACTTTC.

The rearrangement uses TRBV18 and TRBJ2-7; no clear D. The ends were cut back, 1 base at V and 3 bases at J, with 7 bases in the middle. CDR3 length: 13 residues. The germline CDR1 and CDR2 sequences are KGHSH and LQKENI. For the CDR3, the DNA is TGTGCCAGCTCACCACAAGGGAACTACGAGCAGTACTTC. Protein product: CASSPQGNYEQYF.

The rearrangement links TRBV6-6 to TRBJ1-1; D ambiguous. The CDR3 extends over 12 amino acids. Trimming pared 5 bases from V and 5 bases from J, leaving 9 bases between. The germline gives CDR1 MNHNY, CDR2 SVGAGI (reference sequence). In DNA form, the CDR3 reads TGTGCCAGCAGTCTCCGGGAGACTGAAGCTTTCTTT. Residues: CASSLRETEAFF.

This clonotype was seen repeatedly, ten times or more. The chain couples TRBV5-1 to TRBJ1-2; possible D gene TRBD1, 5 bases. The CDR3 has 11 residues. CDR1 and CDR2 from the germline V gene are SGHRS and YFSETQ. Trimming left V 4 bases short and J 8 bases short, with 9 bases between. CDR3 sequence: CASSGSGGYTF. In DNA, the CDR3 is TGCGCCAGCAGCGGATCAGGGGGCTACACCTTC.